Sequencing of this T cell receptor beta chain was carried out in a study of shared clonotypes between healthy human individuals. On the study more broadly: Donors were two women and a few men aged 18 to 49.

Germline V lookup: CDR1 GTSNPN, CDR2 SVGIG (reference sequence). The CDR3 covers 13 residues. V was shortened by 8 bases and J by 8 bases, with 18 bases between the two germline ends. Of note for this clone: Within the sample, other DNA sequences also encode this same CDR3.

Execution of the assay was at deep level. Genomic DNA per cell subset filled all wells of several immunoSEQ plates. TCRdb's table, derived via immunoSEQ multiplex PCR, lists solely in-frame clones and lacks some. The profile shows 500,000 to 650,000 clones, roughly 72% of them singletons. The sequenced material came from PBMCs. The sequence derives from a woman aged 40 to 50 in good health. Some clones in this sample may be carry-over from other donors' samples. The chain combines TRBV30 with TRBJ1-4, with D tentatively TRBD1 (5 bases). CDR3 residues: CATTTLGGEKLFF. The DNA for the CDR3 is TGTGCCACCACTACTCTTGGGGGGGAAAAACTGTTTTTT.